This is a list of T cell receptor beta chains from one sample in a study of T cell responses to AZD1222 COVID-19 vaccine. The assay was immunoSEQ multiplex PCR, and TCRdb's table has in-frame clones only and misses some. The table records around 140,000 clones, approximately 92% of them present only once. The material was peripheral blood, obtained 28 days after the second AZD1222 dose. These TCRs come from an adult who received the AZD1222 COVID-19 vaccine. The CDR3 runs from the conserved cysteine through the conserved F or W. The D gene is left open where the match is weak. Not every row has a clone size; where given, it reads once, few, many or a size class.

d_gene	v_gene	abundance	j_gene	CDR3nt	CDR3aa
NA	TRBV7-3	NA	TRBJ2-7	TGTGCCAGCAGCACAACAGGGAGATCCTACGAGCAGTACTTC	CASSTTGRSYEQYF
NA	TRBV7-9	once	TRBJ1-2	TGTGCCAGCAGCTCACTACGCTATGGCTACACCTTC	CASSSLRYGYTF
TRBD2	TRBV5-4	NA	TRBJ2-5	TGTGCCAGCAGCTCACGGGCGGGAGGTAGGGAGACCCAGTACTTC	CASSSRAGGRETQYF
NA	TRBV4-3	NA	TRBJ2-3	TGCGCCAGCAGCCAAGGCCCACTGGGAAGCACAGATACGCAGTATTTT	CASSQGPLGSTDTQYF
NA	TRBV30	NA	TRBJ1-2	TGTGCCTGGAGTGTGGGCACGGCTGGCTACACCTTC	CAWSVGTAGYTF
TRBD2	TRBV4-2	NA	TRBJ2-7	TGTGCCAGCAGCCAAGGGGGGACTAGGTCCTACGAGCAGTACTTC	CASSQGGTRSYEQYF
NA	TRBV29-1	NA	TRBJ1-4	NA	CSVGPGTGSGVF
TRBD2	TRBV7-8	NA	TRBJ2-7	TGTGCCAGCAGCCCGGGGGGCGAGCAGTACTTC	CASSPGGEQYF
NA	TRBV29-1	NA	TRBJ1-1	TGCAGCGTAGTACAGGGTTTGGCCACTGAAGCTTTCTTT	CSVVQGLATEAFF
NA	TRBV28	NA	TRBJ1-2	TGTGCCAGCAGGGCGGCGGACTATGGCTACACCTTC	CASRAADYGYTF
NA	TRBV6-1	NA	TRBJ1-6	TGTGCCAGCAGTGAAAGGGACACCCGTCGGTCACCCCTCCACTTT	CASSERDTRRSPLHF
NA	TRBV7-9	once	TRBJ1-6	TGTGCCAGCAGCTTAAACCGGGGAAGCAATTCACCCCTCCACTTT	CASSLNRGSNSPLHF
NA	TRBV9	NA	TRBJ1-2	TGTGCCAGCAATACCGGTGGCACGGATGGCTACACCTTC	CASNTGGTDGYTF
TRBD2	TRBV2	once	TRBJ2-7	TGTGCCAGCCGAGCGGGACCCTCCTACGAGCAGTACTTC	CASRAGPSYEQYF
TRBD1	TRBV28	NA	TRBJ1-5	TGTGCCAGCAGACACAGGGGGAATCAGCCCCAGCATTTT	CASRHRGNQPQHF
TRBD1	TRBV7-2	NA	TRBJ1-2	TGTGCCAGCAGCTTGGGACAGGGGAACTATGGCTACACCTTC	CASSLGQGNYGYTF
NA	TRBV29-1	NA	TRBJ2-1	TGCAGCGTGCGGACCTCGTCCGATGAGCAGTTCTTC	CSVRTSSDEQFF
NA	TRBV4-1	NA	TRBJ1-5	TGCGCCAGCAGCCCCGAAGGAGGCAATCAGCCCCAGCATTTT	CASSPEGGNQPQHF
TRBD2	TRBV12-3/TRBV12-4	NA	TRBJ2-2	TGTGCCAGTTGGACTAGCGGAGCCGGGGAGCTGTTTTTT	CASWTSGAGELFF
NA	TRBV27	once	TRBJ1-1	TGTGCCAGCAGGAGATACAGGGATCTCACTGAAGCTTTCTTT	CASRRYRDLTEAFF
TRBD2	TRBV7-9	NA	TRBJ2-4	TGTGCCAGCAGCTTTTCTCAGCGGGAGAACATTCAGTACTTC	CASSFSQRENIQYF
NA	TRBV30	NA	TRBJ1-4	TGTGCCTCCTCAAGTGGGACAACGGGTAATGAAAAACTGTTTTTT	CASSSGTTGNEKLFF
TRBD1	TRBV28	NA	TRBJ1-2	TGTGCCAGCAGTTTAGGGGGACAGGGGGCGGGTGGCTACACCTTC	CASSLGGQGAGGYTF
TRBD1	TRBV12-3/TRBV12-4	NA	TRBJ1-2	TGTGCCAGCAGTCTAGGACAGGGCTATGGCTACACCTTC	CASSLGQGYGYTF
NA	TRBV29-1	NA	TRBJ2-1	TGCAGCGTTGAGGGAAGACTGGTATACAATGAGCAGTTCTTC	CSVEGRLVYNEQFF
NA	TRBV30	NA	TRBJ1-2	TGTGCCTGGGGAACAGGTGAAATAAAGGGGGGCTACACCTTC	CAWGTGEIKGGYTF
NA	TRBV25-1	NA	TRBJ1-1	TGTGCCAGCAGTGAATTCGGACCGAACACTGAAGCTTTCTTT	CASSEFGPNTEAFF
TRBD1	TRBV19	NA	TRBJ2-1	TGTGCCAGTAGTATCGGTTCGACAGGGGGCGGTGAGCAGTTCTTC	CASSIGSTGGGEQFF
TRBD1	TRBV5-1	NA	TRBJ2-3	TGCGCCAGCAGCACAGGGACAGGGGGCGCAGATACGCAGTATTTT	CASSTGTGGADTQYF
TRBD1	TRBV27	once	TRBJ1-5	TGTGCCAGCAGTTTAAGTGGGACAGGGAAGGGTCAGCCCCAGCATTTT	CASSLSGTGKGQPQHF
NA	TRBV5-1	NA	TRBJ2-5	TGCGCCAGCAGCGCAAATCAGGGGAACCCAGAGACCCAGTACTTC	CASSANQGNPETQYF
NA	TRBV7-6	NA	TRBJ1-2	TGTGCCAGCTCTTTAGCGGGGGCCTGGGGGGGAAACTATGGCTACACCTTC	CASSLAGAWGGNYGYTF
TRBD1	TRBV27	NA	TRBJ1-4	TGTGCCAGCAGACGCCTCCTGGACAGGGGTACTCAAGCGGAAAAACTGTTTTTT	CASRRLLDRGTQAEKLFF
NA	TRBV6-1	NA	TRBJ2-7	TGTGCCAGCAGTGAGCGCGGGCCCTACGAGCAGTACTTC	CASSERGPYEQYF
NA	TRBV29-1	NA	TRBJ1-1	TGCAGCGTTAGTGGGAGACAGTCGAACACTGAAGCTTTCTTT	CSVSGRQSNTEAFF
NA	TRBV12-3/TRBV12-4	NA	TRBJ1-3	TGTGCCAGCTCCTATTCAGGAAACACCATATATTTT	CASSYSGNTIYF
NA	TRBV23-1	NA	TRBJ1-3	TGCGCCAGCAGTCAAGACATGGACATATATTTT	CASSQDMDIYF
NA	TRBV12-3/TRBV12-4	NA	TRBJ1-6	TGTGCCAGCAGCCCCTTGGGTTCACCCCTCCACTTT	CASSPLGSPLHF
NA	TRBV27	NA	TRBJ1-6	TGTGCCAGCAGTTTAAAGCTCCGCTCCTATAATTCACCCCTCCACTTT	CASSLKLRSYNSPLHF
TRBD1	TRBV5-4	NA	TRBJ1-4	TGTGCCAGCAGCTTGGACAGGGGTAGTGAAAAACTGTTTTTT	CASSLDRGSEKLFF
NA	TRBV10-3	NA	TRBJ2-5	TGTGCCATCAGTGAGGGGAAGGGGGAGACCCAGTACTTC	CAISEGKGETQYF
NA	TRBV6-5	NA	TRBJ2-3	TGTGCCAGCAGTTTCTCAGGGGGGAATACGCAGTATTTT	CASSFSGGNTQYF
NA	TRBV28	NA	TRBJ1-6	TGTGCCAGCAGTTTAAGCCAGGGTGTGTATAATTCACCCCTCCACTTT	CASSLSQGVYNSPLHF
NA	TRBV6-5	NA	TRBJ1-1	TGTGCCAGCAGGCCCGATCAGCGAATGAACACTGAAGCTTTCTTT	CASRPDQRMNTEAFF
TRBD1	TRBV7-9	NA	TRBJ2-2	TGTGCCATCCCAACAGGGGGCGTCGGCACCGGGGAGCTGTTTTTT	CAIPTGGVGTGELFF
NA	TRBV19	NA	TRBJ2-3	TGTGCCAGTAGTATCACAGATACGCAGTATTTT	CASSITDTQYF
TRBD1	TRBV6-5	NA	TRBJ1-3	TGTGCCAGCAGCCGACAGGGTCGTTCTGGAAACACCATATATTTT	CASSRQGRSGNTIYF
NA	TRBV5-8	NA	TRBJ2-1	TGTGCCAGCAGCTTGGCCCAGGGGTTCCTCTCCTACAATGAGCAGTTCTTC	CASSLAQGFLSYNEQFF
NA	TRBV7-2	NA	TRBJ2-2	TGTGCCAGCAGCTTAGAGGCAGGGACTAACACCGGGGAGCTGTTTTTT	CASSLEAGTNTGELFF
NA	TRBV29-1	NA	TRBJ2-1	TGCAGCGTTGATGATGGACTAACTGGGAATGAGCAGTTCTTC	CSVDDGLTGNEQFF
NA	TRBV9	NA	TRBJ1-4	TGTGCCAGCAGCCCGCAGCGGGGGGGTGAAAAACTGTTTTTT	CASSPQRGGEKLFF
TRBD1	TRBV30	few	TRBJ1-6	TGTGCCTGGAGGAGACAGGGGGATAATTCACCCCTCCACTTT	CAWRRQGDNSPLHF